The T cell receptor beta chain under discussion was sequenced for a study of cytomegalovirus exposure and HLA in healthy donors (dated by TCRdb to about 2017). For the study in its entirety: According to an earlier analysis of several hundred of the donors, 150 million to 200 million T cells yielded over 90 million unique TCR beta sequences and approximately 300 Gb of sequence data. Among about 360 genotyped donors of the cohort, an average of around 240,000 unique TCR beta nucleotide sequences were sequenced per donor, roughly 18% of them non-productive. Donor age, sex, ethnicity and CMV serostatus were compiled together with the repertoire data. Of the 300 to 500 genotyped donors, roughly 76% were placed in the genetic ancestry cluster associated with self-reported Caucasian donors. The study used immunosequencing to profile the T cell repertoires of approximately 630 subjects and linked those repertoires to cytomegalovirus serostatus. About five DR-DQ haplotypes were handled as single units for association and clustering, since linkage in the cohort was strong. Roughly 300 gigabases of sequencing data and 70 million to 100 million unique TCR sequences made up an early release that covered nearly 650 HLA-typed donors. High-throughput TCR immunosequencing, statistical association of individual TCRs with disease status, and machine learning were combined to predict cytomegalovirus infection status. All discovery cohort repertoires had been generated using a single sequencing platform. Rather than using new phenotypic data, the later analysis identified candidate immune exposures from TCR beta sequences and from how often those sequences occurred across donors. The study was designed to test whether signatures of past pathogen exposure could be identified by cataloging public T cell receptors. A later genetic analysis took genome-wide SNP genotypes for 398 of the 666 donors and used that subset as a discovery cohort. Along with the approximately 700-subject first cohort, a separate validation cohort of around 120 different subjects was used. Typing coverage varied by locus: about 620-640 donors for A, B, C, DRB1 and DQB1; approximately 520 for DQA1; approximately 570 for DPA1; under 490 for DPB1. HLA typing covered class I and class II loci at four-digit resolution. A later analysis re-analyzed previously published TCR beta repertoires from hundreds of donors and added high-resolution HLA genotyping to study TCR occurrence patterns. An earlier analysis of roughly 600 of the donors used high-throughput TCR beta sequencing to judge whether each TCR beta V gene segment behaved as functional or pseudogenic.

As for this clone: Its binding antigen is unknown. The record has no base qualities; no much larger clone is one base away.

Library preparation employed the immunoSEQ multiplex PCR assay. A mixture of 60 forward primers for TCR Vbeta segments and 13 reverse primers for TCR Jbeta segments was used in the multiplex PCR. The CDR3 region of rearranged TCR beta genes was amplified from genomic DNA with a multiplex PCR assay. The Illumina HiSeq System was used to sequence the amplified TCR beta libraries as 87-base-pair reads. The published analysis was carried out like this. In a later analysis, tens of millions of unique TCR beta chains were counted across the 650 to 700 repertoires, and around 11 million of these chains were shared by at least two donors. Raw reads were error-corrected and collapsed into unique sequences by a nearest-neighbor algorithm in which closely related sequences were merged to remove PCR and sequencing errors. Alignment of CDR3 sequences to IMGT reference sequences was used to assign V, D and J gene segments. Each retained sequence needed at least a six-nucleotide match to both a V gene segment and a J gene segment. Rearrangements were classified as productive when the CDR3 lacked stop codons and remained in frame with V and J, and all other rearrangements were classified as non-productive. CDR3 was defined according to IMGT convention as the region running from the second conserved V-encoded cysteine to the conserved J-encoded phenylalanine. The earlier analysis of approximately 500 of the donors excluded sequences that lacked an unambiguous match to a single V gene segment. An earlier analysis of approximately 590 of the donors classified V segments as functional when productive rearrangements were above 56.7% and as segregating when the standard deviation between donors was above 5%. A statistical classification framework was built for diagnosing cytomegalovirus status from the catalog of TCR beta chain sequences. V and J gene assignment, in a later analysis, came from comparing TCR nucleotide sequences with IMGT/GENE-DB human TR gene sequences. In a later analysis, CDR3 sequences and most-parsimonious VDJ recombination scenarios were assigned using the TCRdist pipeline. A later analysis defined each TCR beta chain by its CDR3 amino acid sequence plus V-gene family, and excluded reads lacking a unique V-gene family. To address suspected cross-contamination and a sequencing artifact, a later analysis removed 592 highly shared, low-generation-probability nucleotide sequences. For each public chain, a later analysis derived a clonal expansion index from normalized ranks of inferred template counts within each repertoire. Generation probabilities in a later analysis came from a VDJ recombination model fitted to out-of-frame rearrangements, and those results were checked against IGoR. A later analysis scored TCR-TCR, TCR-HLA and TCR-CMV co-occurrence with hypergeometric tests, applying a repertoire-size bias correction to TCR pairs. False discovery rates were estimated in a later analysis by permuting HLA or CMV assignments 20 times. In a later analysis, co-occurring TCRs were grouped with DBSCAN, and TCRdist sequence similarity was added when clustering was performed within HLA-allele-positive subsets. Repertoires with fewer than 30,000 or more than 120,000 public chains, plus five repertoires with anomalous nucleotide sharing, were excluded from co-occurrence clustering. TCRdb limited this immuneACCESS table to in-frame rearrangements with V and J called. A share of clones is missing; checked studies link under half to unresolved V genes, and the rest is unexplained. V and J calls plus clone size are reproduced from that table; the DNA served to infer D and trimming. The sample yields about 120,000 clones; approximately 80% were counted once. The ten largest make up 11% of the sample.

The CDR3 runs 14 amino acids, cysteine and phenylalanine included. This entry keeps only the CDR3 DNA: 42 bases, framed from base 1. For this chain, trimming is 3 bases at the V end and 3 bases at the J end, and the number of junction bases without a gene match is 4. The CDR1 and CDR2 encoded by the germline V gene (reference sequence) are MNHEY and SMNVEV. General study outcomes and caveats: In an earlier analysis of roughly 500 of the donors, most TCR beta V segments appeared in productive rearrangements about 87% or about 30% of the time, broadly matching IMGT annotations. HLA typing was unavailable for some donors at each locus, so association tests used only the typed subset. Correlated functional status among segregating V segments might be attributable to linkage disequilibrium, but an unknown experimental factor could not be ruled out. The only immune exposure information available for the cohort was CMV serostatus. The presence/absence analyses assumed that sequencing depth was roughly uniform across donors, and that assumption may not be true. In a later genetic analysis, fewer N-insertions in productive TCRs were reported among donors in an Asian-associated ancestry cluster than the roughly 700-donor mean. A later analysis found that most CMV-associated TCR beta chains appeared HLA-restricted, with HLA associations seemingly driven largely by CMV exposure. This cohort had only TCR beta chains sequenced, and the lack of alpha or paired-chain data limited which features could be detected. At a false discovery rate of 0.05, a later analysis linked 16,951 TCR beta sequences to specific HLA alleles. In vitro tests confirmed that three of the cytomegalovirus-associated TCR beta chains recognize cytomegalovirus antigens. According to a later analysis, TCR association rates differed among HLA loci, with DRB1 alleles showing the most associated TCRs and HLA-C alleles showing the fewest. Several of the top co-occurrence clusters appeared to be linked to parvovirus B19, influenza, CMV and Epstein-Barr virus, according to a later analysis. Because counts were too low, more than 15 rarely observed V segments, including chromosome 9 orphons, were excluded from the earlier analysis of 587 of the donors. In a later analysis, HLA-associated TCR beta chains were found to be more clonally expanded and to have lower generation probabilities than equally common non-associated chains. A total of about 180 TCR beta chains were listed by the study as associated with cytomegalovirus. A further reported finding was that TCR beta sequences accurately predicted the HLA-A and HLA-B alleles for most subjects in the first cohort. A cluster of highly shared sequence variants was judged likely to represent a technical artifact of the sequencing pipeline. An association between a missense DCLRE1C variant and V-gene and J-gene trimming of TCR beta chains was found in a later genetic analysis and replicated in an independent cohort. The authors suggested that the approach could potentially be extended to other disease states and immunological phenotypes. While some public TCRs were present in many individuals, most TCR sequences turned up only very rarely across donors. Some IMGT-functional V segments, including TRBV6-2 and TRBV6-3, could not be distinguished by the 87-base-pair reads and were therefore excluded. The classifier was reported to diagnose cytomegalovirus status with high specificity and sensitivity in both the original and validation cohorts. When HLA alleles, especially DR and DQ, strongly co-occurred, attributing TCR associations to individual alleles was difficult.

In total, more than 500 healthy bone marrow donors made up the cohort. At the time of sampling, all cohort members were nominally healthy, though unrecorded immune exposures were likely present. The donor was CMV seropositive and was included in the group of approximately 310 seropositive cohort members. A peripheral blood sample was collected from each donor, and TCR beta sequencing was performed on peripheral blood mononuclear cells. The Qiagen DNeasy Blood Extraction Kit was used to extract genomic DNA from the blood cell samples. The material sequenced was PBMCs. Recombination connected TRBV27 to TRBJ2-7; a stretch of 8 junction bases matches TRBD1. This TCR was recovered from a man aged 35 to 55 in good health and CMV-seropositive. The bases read TGTGCCAGCAGTTTTCAGGGGGCGGACTACGAGCAGTACTTC. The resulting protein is CASSFQGADYEQYF.